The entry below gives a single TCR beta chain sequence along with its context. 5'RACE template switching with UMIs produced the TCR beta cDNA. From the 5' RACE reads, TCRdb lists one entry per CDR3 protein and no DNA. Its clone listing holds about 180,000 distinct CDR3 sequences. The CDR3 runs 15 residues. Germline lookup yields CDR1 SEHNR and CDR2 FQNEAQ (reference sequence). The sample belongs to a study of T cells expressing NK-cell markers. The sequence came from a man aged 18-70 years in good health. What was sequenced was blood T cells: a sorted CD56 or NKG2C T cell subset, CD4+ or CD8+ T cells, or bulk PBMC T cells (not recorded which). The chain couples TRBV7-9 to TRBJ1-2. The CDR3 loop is CASSPDAAPNYGYTF.